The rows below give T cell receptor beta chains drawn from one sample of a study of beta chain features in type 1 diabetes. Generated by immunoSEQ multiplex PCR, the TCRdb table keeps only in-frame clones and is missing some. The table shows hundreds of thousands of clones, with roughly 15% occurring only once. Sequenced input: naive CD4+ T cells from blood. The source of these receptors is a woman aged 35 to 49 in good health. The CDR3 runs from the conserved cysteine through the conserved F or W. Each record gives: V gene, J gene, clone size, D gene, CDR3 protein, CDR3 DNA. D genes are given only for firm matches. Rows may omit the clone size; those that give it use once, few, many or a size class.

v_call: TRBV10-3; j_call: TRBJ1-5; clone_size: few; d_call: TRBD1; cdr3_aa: CAIGQGDYQPQHF; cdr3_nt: TGTGCCATCGGACAGGGGGATTACCAGCCCCAGCATTTT
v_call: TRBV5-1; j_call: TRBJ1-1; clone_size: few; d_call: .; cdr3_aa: CASSPNRVNTEAFF; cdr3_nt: TGCGCCAGCAGCCCCAACAGGGTTAACACTGAAGCTTTCTTT
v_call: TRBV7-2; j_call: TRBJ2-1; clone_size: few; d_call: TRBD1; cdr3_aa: CASSPGGGDEQFF; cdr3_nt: TGTGCCAGCAGCCCAGGGGGTGGCGATGAGCAGTTCTTC
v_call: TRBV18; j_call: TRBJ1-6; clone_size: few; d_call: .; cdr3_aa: CASSPIGRVGINSPLHF; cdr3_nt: TGTGCCAGCTCACCAATTGGCAGGGTAGGAATCAATTCACCCCTCCACTTT
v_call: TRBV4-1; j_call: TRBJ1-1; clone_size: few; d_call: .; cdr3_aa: CASSQTFDSYTEAFF; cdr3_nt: TGCGCCAGCAGCCAGACCTTTGACTCGTACACTGAAGCTTTCTTT
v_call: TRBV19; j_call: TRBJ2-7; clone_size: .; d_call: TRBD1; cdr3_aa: CASSPRTGDYEQYF; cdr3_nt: TGTGCCAGTAGCCCCAGGACAGGGGACTACGAGCAGTACTTC
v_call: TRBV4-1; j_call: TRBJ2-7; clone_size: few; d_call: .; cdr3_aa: CASSQGVNSYEQYF; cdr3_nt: TGCGCCAGCAGCCAAGGAGTAAACTCCTACGAGCAGTACTTC
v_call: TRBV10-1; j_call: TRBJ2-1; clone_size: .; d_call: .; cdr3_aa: CASSGGARYNEQFF; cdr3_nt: TGCGCCAGCAGTGGTGGGGCGCGGTACAATGAGCAGTTCTTC
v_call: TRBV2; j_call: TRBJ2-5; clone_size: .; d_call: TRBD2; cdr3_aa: CASSENSGEQETQYF; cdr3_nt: TGTGCCAGCAGTGAGAACAGCGGGGAACAAGAGACCCAGTACTTC
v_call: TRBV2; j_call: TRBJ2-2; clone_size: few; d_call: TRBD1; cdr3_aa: CASSVDRATGELFF; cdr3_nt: TGTGCCAGCAGTGTGGACAGGGCTACCGGGGAGCTGTTTTTT
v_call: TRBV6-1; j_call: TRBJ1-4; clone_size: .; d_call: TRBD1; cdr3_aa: CASSGQGNEKLFF; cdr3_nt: TGTGCCAGTTCAGGACAGGGTAATGAAAAACTGTTTTTT
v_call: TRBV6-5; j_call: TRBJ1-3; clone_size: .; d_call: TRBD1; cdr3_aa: CASSYSRDRGNTIYF; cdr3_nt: TGTGCCAGCAGTTACTCGAGGGACAGGGGAAACACCATATATTTT
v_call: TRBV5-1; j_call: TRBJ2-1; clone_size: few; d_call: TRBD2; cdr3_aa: CASSFLAGSFHEQFF; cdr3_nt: TGCGCCAGCAGTTTTCTAGCGGGTTCGTTCCATGAGCAGTTCTTC
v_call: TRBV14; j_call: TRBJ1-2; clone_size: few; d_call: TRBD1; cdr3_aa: CASSQDPGGRGYTF; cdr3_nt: TGTGCCAGCAGCCAAGACCCAGGGGGTCGAGGCTACACCTTC
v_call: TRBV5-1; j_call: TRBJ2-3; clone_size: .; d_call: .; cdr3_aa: CASTSRTARSTDTQYF; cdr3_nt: TGCGCCAGCACGTCCCGGACAGCCCGAAGCACAGATACGCAGTATTTT
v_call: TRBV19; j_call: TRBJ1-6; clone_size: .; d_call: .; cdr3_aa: CASRDGRAYSPLHF; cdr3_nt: TGTGCCAGTAGAGACGGGAGGGCGTACTCACCCCTCCACTTT